The sequence of this T cell receptor beta chain was determined in a study of tumour-infiltrating T cells in Burkitt lymphoma. This table comes from immunoSEQ multiplex PCR, and its TCRdb copy is limited to in-frame clones, with some not included. The repertoire consists of some 2,600 clones, with 13% to 15% occurring once and the leading ten covering 13%. The V gene's germline CDR1 is LGHNT and CDR2 FRNRAP. This CDR3 spans 9 amino acids. V shed 1 base and J shed 11 bases, with 0 bases lying between them. Concerning this clone: Its antigen is undetermined.

Study observations and caveats: Several public clonotypes were shared across many Burkitt lymphoma patients.

The source is a human donor with Burkitt lymphoma. The chain has TRBV12-5 and TRBJ2-1, with D hard to call. The sample consisted of tumor tissue. The CDR3 is CASGLEQFF. CDR3 nucleotide sequence: TGTGCTAGTGGTTTGGAGCAGTTCTTC.